This T cell receptor beta chain appears in the sequencing data of a study of T cells in Graves' hyperthyroidism and ophthalmopathy. Germline CDR1 reads SEHNR; CDR2 reads FQNEAQ (reference sequence). The CDR3 has 20 amino acids. With 1 base removed from V and 0 bases from J, the gap between germline ends came to 24 bases. The source material, RNA transcripts, was used to amplify TCR beta CDR3 regions. A first-round RT-PCR of the TCR CDR3 used the HTBI primer set. TCRdb independently ran MiXCR on the multiplex PCR reads; one entry per CDR3 protein. Among 370,000 or so distinct CDR3 sequences listed, 15% to 18% were seen once.

This TCR was recovered from a woman aged 18-29 years with Graves' hyperthyroidism that later progressed to Graves' ophthalmopathy. The sample taken for sequencing was blood. The chain couples TRBV7-9 to TRBJ1-2, with D possibly matching TRBD1 (6 bases). CDR3 DNA sequence: TGTGCCAGCAGCTTAGGAACCACGGGCAGGGGTCCCTCGGCTAACTATGGCTACACCTTC. This gives the protein CASSLGTTGRGPSANYGYTF.